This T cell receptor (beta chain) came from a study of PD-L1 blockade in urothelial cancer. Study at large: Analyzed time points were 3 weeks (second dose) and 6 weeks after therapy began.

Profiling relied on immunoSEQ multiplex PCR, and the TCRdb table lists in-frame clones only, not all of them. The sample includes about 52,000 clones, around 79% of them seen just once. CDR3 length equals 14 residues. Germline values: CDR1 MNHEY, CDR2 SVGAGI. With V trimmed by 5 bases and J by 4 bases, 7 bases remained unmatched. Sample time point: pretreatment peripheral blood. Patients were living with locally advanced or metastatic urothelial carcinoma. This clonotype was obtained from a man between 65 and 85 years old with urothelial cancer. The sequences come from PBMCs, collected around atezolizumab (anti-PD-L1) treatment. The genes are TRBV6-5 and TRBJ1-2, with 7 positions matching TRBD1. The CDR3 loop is CASSKGQMTYGYTF. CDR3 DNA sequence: TGTGCCAGCAGTAAGGGACAGATGACCTATGGCTACACCTTC.